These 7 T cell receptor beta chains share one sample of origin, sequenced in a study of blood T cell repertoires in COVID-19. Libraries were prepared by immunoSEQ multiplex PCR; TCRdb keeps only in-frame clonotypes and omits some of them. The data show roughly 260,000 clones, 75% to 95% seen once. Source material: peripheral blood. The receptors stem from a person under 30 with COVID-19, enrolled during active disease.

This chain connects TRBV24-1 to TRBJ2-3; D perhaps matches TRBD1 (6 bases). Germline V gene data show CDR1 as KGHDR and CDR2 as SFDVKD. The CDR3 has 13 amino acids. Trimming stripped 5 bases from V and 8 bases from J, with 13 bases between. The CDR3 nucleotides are TGTGCCACCAGTGCCTCCGGACAGCCTACGCAGTATTTT. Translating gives CATSASGQPTQYF.

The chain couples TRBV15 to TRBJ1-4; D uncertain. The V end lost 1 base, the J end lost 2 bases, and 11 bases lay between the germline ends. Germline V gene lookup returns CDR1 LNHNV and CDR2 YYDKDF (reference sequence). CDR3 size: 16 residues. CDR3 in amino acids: CATSRARGDTNEKLFF. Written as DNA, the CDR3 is TGTGCCACCAGCAGAGCGCGGGGTGACACTAATGAAAAACTGTTTTTT.

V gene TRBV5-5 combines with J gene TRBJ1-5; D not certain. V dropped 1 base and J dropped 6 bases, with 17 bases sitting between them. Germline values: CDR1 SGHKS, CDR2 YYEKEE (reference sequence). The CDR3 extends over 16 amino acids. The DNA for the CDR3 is TGTGCCAGCAGCTTGCGACCGGTCGGGATGGGTCAGCCCCAGCATTTT. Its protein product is CASSLRPVGMGQPQHF.

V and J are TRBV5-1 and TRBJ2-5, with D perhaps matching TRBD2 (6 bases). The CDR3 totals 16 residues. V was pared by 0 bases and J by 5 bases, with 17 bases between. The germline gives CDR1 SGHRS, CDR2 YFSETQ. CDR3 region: CASSLGGTGVVETQYF. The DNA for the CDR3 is TGCGCCAGCAGCTTGGGCGGGACCGGGGTGGTGGAGACCCAGTACTTC.

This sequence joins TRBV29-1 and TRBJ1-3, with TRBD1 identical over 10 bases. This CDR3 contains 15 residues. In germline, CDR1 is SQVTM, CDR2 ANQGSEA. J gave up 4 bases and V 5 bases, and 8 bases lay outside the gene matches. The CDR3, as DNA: TGCAGCGTTACGACAGGGGGCTATTCGGGAAACACCATATATTTT. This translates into CSVTTGGYSGNTIYF.

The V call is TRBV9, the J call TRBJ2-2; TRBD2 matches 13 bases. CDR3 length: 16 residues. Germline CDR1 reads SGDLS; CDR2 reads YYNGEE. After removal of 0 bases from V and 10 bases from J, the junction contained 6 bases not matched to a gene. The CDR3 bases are TGTGCCAGCAGCGTAGCACTAGCGGGAGGGCCGACGGAGCTGTTTTTT. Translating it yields CASSVALAGGPTELFF. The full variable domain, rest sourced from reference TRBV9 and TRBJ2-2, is DSGVTQTPKHLITATGQRVTLRCSPRSGDLSVYWYQQSLDQGLQFLIQYYNGEERAKGNILERFSAQQFPDLHSELNLSSLELGDSALYFCASSVALAGGPTELFFGEGSRLTVL.

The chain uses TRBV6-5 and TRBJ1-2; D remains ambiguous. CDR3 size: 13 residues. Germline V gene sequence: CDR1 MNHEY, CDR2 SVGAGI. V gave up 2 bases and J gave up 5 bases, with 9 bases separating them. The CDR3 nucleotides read TGTGCCAGCAGTTACGACACCAAGTATGGCTACACCTTC. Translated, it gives CASSYDTKYGYTF.